This is a list of T cell receptor beta chains from one sample in a study of blood T cell repertoires in COVID-19. Clones were sequenced by immunoSEQ multiplex PCR, and TCRdb holds only the in-frame ones, with some missing. In the table there are over 60,000 clones, approximately 86% of which are singletons. What was sequenced was peripheral blood. The source is a man aged 35 to 55 with acute or convalescent COVID-19. The CDR3 runs from the conserved cysteine through the conserved F or W. D genes are given only for firm matches. Rows may omit the clone size; those that give it use once, few, many or a size class.

size	V	J	D	CDR3	DNA
NA	TRBV11-2	TRBJ1-4	NA	CASRGLTGRGEKLFF	TGTGCCAGCAGGGGGCTGACGGGGAGGGGTGAAAAACTGTTTTTT
NA	TRBV4-1	TRBJ1-2	NA	CASSQEQGNYGYTF	TGCGCCAGCAGCCAAGAACAGGGAAACTATGGCTACACCTTC
NA	TRBV7-6	TRBJ2-1	NA	CASRKSGDPYNEQFF	TGTGCCAGCAGAAAATCCGGAGATCCTTACAATGAGCAGTTCTTC
NA	TRBV4-1	TRBJ1-2	NA	CASSQLQGHGYTF	TGCGCCAGCAGCCAATTGCAGGGTCACGGCTACACCTTC
once	TRBV5-8	TRBJ2-2	NA	CASRGRRSGELFF	TGTGCCAGCCGAGGCCGACGGTCCGGGGAGCTGTTTTTT
NA	TRBV6-7	TRBJ2-5	NA	CASSSPPGFRWSQETQYF	TGTGCCAGCAGTTCCCCCCCCGGTTTTCGATGGTCCCAAGAGACCCAGTACTTC
NA	TRBV27	TRBJ2-1	NA	CASSLSLESFSYNEQFF	TGTGCCAGCAGTTTATCCCTAGAATCCTTCTCCTACAATGAGCAGTTCTTC
NA	TRBV29-1	TRBJ1-3	NA	CSVREVLSGNTIYF	TGCAGCGTTAGGGAGGTCCTCTCTGGAAACACCATATATTTT
NA	TRBV18	TRBJ1-6	NA	CASSPNSGDNSPLHF	TGTGCCAGCTCCCCTAACTCGGGGGATAATTCACCCCTCCACTTT
few	TRBV6-5	TRBJ1-2	NA	CASSQQPGDYGYTF	TGTGCCAGCAGCCAACAGCCGGGAGACTATGGCTACACCTTC
NA	TRBV19	TRBJ1-5	NA	CASSVNSAGQPQHF	TGTGCCAGTAGTGTCAACAGTGCTGGGCAGCCCCAGCATTTT
NA	TRBV28	TRBJ1-1	TRBD1	CASSLRDRGTEAFF	TGTGCCAGCAGTTTAAGGGACAGGGGAACTGAAGCTTTCTTT
medium-sized	TRBV11-3	TRBJ2-1	TRBD1	CASSLVKGAGEQFF	TGTGCCAGCAGCTTAGTCAAGGGGGCAGGTGAGCAGTTCTTC
NA	TRBV7-3	TRBJ2-3	TRBD1	CASSPGQGLSDTQYF	TGTGCCAGCAGCCCGGGACAGGGGCTATCAGATACGCAGTATTTT
NA	TRBV2	TRBJ1-5	NA	CASSHSYSNQPQHF	TGTGCCAGCAGTCACAGTTATAGCAATCAGCCCCAGCATTTT
NA	TRBV6-5	TRBJ1-4	NA	CASSYDPSPGAEKLFF	TGTGCCAGCAGTTACGATCCCTCCCCGGGAGCAGAAAAACTGTTTTTT